What follows are 32 T cell receptor beta chains derived from one specimen sequenced in a study of T-cell reconstitution after alpha-beta-depleted transplantation in children. Unique molecular identifiers were incorporated during preparation of the TCRbeta library. TCRdb re-called the PCR reads with MiXCR, one entry per CDR3 protein. Among fewer than 1 million distinct CDR3 sequences, less than 20% were seen once, and the ten largest hold around 5.3%. The sequences come from PBMCs, mostly from graft donor cells, collected 360 days after TCRalphabeta/CD19-depleted stem cell transplant. These receptors came from a male patient younger than 18 who had a stem cell transplant for acute lymphoblastic leukemia, so the T cells may come from the graft donor.

V gene TRBV5-1 combines with J gene TRBJ2-5; TRBD2 agrees at 7 bases. Germline V CDR1 and CDR2: SGHRS, YFSETQ. J gave up 4 bases and V 1 base, and 10 bases lay outside the gene matches. This CDR3 region has 16 residues. The DNA for the CDR3 is TGCGCCAGCAGCTTGAGTCTAACGGGAGGCGGAGAGACCCAGTACTTC. Translated: CASSLSLTGGGETQYF. Full variable domain (missing parts from reference TRBV5-1 and TRBJ2-5): KAGVTQTPRYLIKTRGQQVTLSCSPISGHRSVSWYQQTPGQGLQFLFEYFSETQRNKGNFPGRFSGRQFSNSRSEMNVSTLELGDSALYLCASSLSLTGGGETQYFGPGTRLLVL.

This chain connects TRBV29-1 to TRBJ2-5, with TRBD2 matching 7 bases. Trimming cost V 5 bases and J 4 bases; bases outside gene matches: 1. Germline V gene data show CDR1 as SQVTM and CDR2 as ANQGSEA. The CDR3 consists of 11 residues. CDR3 coding DNA: TGCAGCGTTCGGGGGGTAGAGACCCAGTACTTC. Protein sequence: CSVRGVETQYF. The variable domain in full, with the rest retrieved from reference TRBV29-1 and TRBJ2-5, is SAVISQKPSRDICQRGTSLTIQCQVDSQVTMMFWYRQQPGQSLTLIATANQGSEATYESGFVIDKFPISRPNLTFSTLTVSNMSPEDSSIYLCSVRGVETQYFGPGTRLLVL.

This clonotype was seen a handful of times. The chain's CDR3 is CASSLRGGTTEAFF. Written as DNA, the CDR3 is TGTGCCAGCAGTCTCAGGGGAGGAACCACTGAAGCTTTCTTT. The chain joins TRBV6-1 to TRBJ1-1; D may be TRBD1 (6 bases). V was cut by 5 bases and J by 4 bases, with 14 bases left in between. The CDR3 is 14 amino acids. Germline V gene lookup returns CDR1 MNHNS and CDR2 SASEGT.

The chain joins TRBV18 to TRBJ2-2; 11 positions match TRBD2. After removal of 2 bases from V and 3 bases from J, the junction contained 11 bases not matched to a gene. The CDR3 sequence is 19 residues long. CDR1 and CDR2 from the germline V gene are KGHSH and LQKENI. In nucleotides, the CDR3 is TGTGCCAGCTCACCAGCATTAACTAGCGGGAGAATCGACACCGGGGAGCTGTTTTTT. It specifies CASSPALTSGRIDTGELFF.

This clonotype was counted a few times. The gene calls are TRBV4-1 and TRBJ1-6; 10 bases match TRBD1. V trimming: 5 bases; J trimming: 8 bases; junction bases outside the gene matches: 9. CDR3 length equals 16 residues. Germline assignment: CDR1 MGHRA and CDR2 YSYEKL. As DNA, the CDR3 is TGCGCCAGCAGCACCCGGACAGGGGGTGAAGATTCACCCCTCCACTTT. Its protein product is CASSTRTGGEDSPLHF.

This chain connects TRBV9 to TRBJ2-7; no definite D call. Germline V gene data show CDR1 as SGDLS and CDR2 as YYNGEE. This CDR3 contains 13 residues. Trimming pared 0 bases from V and 3 bases from J, leaving 7 bases between. The CDR3 spells CASSVDGIYEQYF. The CDR3 DNA is TGTGCCAGCAGCGTAGACGGTATCTACGAGCAGTACTTC.

This clonotype was seen ten or more times. The gene calls are TRBV20-1 and TRBJ2-5; the D is unclear. Germline V gene sequence: CDR1 DFQATT, CDR2 SNEGSKA (reference sequence). CDR3 length: 13 amino acids. Trimming cost V 4 bases and J 2 bases, with 11 bases left between them. In DNA, the CDR3 is TGCAGTGCTACCCTACAGAGACAAGAGACCCAGTACTTC. Its translation is CSATLQRQETQYF.

This clonotype was detected ten times or more. The V gene is TRBV20-1, the J gene TRBJ1-6; 7 bases agree with TRBD1. The CDR3 totals 15 residues. Losses at the gene ends were 1 base for V and 5 bases for J; bases not matched to a gene: 5. The germline CDR1 and CDR2 sequences are DFQATT and SNEGSKA (reference sequence). The CDR3 sequence: CSARVYDRDNSPLHF. The CDR3 DNA is TGCAGTGCTAGAGTGTATGACAGGGATAATTCACCCCTCCACTTT.

Only one count was recorded for this clonotype. This rearrangement joins TRBV20-1 to TRBJ2-2; TRBD2 matches 14 bases. V dropped 3 bases and J dropped 13; count of bases not matched to a gene: 10. The CDR3 extends over 15 amino acids. Looked up from germline, CDR1 is DFQATT and CDR2 is SNEGSKA (reference sequence). CDR3 coding DNA: TGCAGTGCTAGCCCGGGGACTAGCGGGAGTAAGGGGCTGTTTTTT. Amino acid sequence: CSASPGTSGSKGLFF.

The V call is TRBV29-1, the J call TRBJ2-5; 9 bases align to TRBD1. The CDR3 runs 13 residues. CDR1 is SQVTM and CDR2 is ANQGSEA in the germline V gene. The junction had 1 base not matched to a gene; V was cut back by 3 bases and J by 2 bases. CDR3 sequence: CSVDGTGQETQYF. The CDR3 region has the DNA TGCAGCGTTGACGGGACAGGGCAAGAGACCCAGTACTTC.

This clonotype occurred a few times. The chain has TRBV27 and TRBJ2-7, with 13 nucleotides matching TRBD2. Germline V gene sequence: CDR1 MNHEY, CDR2 SMNVEV (reference sequence). The CDR3 extends over 20 amino acids. Trimming took 5 bases from V and 4 from J; bases not matched to a gene: 20. CDR3 sequence (DNA): TGTGCCAGCAGTCTCGAGGGTGGACTAGCGGGAGTAGGGGTGAGGTACGAGCAGTACTTC. Its protein is CASSLEGGLAGVGVRYEQYF.

In its sample, this clonotype was seen a few times. The V gene is TRBV5-1, the J gene TRBJ2-1; the match to TRBD2 covers 7 bases. Looked up from germline, CDR1 is SGHRS and CDR2 is YFSETQ. This CDR3 spans 13 amino acids. V shed 6 bases and J 2 bases; nucleotides not matched to a gene: 2. The CDR3 sequence: CASISGAYNEQFF. The CDR3 nucleotides are TGCGCCAGCATCAGCGGGGCCTACAATGAGCAGTTCTTC.

This clonotype was observed a handful of times. The junction and the germline gene differ at one end; a read error may be behind it. This rearrangement joins TRBV12-3 or TRBV12-4 to TRBJ2-3; D is unresolved. CDR3 length: 13 amino acids. The CDR3 spells CASSLEWGSFETF. The CDR3 nucleotides read TGTGCCAGCAGTTTAGAGTGGGGTAGCTTTGAAACTTTT.

This chain links TRBV3-1 with TRBJ2-1; TRBD2 agrees at 7 bases. V was pared by 4 bases and J by 7 bases, with 19 bases of the junction left unmatched. In germline, CDR1 is LGHDT, CDR2 YNNKEL (reference sequence). The CDR3 is made up of 18 amino acids. The CDR3 sequence: CASSPYTRGLNSMNEQFF. CDR3 DNA sequence: TGTGCCAGCAGCCCATACACCCGGGGACTAAATAGTATGAATGAGCAGTTCTTC.

The chain recombines TRBV6-1 with TRBJ2-5; 8 bases are shared with TRBD2. This CDR3 has 13 amino acids. The germline gives CDR1 MNHNS, CDR2 SASEGT. Trimming took 7 bases from V and 5 from J; bases not matched to a gene: 6. CDR3 amino acids: CASTTGGAETQYF. CDR3 sequence (DNA): TGTGCCAGCACCACGGGGGGGGCGGAGACCCAGTACTTC.

This clonotype has a handful of counts. The V and J genes are TRBV7-6 and TRBJ1-2; weak D call: TRBD1 (5 bases). There are 13 residues in the CDR3. The V end was cut by 5 bases, the J end by 6 bases, with 13 bases between. Germline loops: CDR1 SGHVS, CDR2 FNYEAQ. In nucleotides, the CDR3 is TGTGCCAGCAGCCCAACGGGAGGGGATGGCTACACCTTC. Encoded protein: CASSPTGGDGYTF.

The DNA of the CDR3 is TGTGCCAGCAGCTTGGGGCGTCGGGAGGGTTTCAGGAATGAGCAGTTCTTC. Residues: CASSLGRREGFRNEQFF. V and J are TRBV5-6 and TRBJ2-1, with 8 bases that match TRBD2. Germline V CDR1 and CDR2: SGHDT, YYEEEE. The trim removed 0 bases at V and 7 bases at J, leaving 12 bases unmatched. The CDR3 has 17 residues.

This clonotype was seen a handful of times. The rearrangement uses TRBV29-1 and TRBJ2-5; D gene unclear. Per the germline V gene, CDR1 is SQVTM and CDR2 is ANQGSEA. The CDR3 contains 13 residues. V was shortened by 5 bases and J by 1 base, with 11 bases between the two germline ends. The CDR3 sequence: CSVSAVGQETQYF. CDR3 nucleotides: TGCAGCGTTTCGGCAGTTGGCCAAGAGACCCAGTACTTC.

This clonotype was seen at least ten times. V and J are TRBV10-3 and TRBJ2-3; D might be TRBD1 (6 bases). Trimming pared 10 bases from V and 4 bases from J, leaving 15 bases between. Germline CDR1 and CDR2: ENHRY and SYGVKD. The CDR3 consists of 13 residues. CDR3 amino acids: CATMRGNADTQYF. As DNA, the CDR3 is TGTGCCACCATGAGGGGGAATGCAGATACGCAGTATTTT.

Many counts were recorded for this clonotype. CDR3 region: CSARAPGGGGTDTQYF. The CDR3 DNA follows: TGCAGTGCTAGAGCCCCGGGAGGAGGCGGGACAGATACGCAGTATTTT. The genes are TRBV20-1 and TRBJ2-3; 7 bases line up with TRBD2. CDR1 and CDR2 (germline): DFQATT, SNEGSKA (reference sequence). The CDR3 is 16 amino acids. After removal of 1 base from V and 3 bases from J, the junction contained 10 bases not matched to a gene.

The chain joins TRBV20-1 to TRBJ2-1; tentative D call: TRBD2 (6 bases). The V end lost 8 bases, the J end lost 5 bases, and 22 bases lay between the germline ends. Germline V lookup: CDR1 DFQATT, CDR2 SNEGSKA (reference sequence). This CDR3 contains 15 residues. CDR3 sequence: CSTETSHGMNNEQFF. Here the CDR3 DNA reads TGCAGTACAGAAACTAGCCACGGGATGAACAATGAGCAGTTCTTC.

V is TRBV7-6 and J is TRBJ1-1; 7 bases fit TRBD1. Per the germline V gene, CDR1 is SGHVS and CDR2 is FNYEAQ. This CDR3 has 16 amino acids. With 5 bases clipped from V and 6 bases from J, the junction kept 15 bases outside the gene matches. The CDR3 is CASSPTQGIAISEAFF. The CDR3 bases are TGTGCCAGCAGCCCCACACAGGGGATTGCTATCTCTGAAGCTTTCTTT.

V and J are TRBV9 and TRBJ2-2, with D perhaps TRBD1 or TRBD2 (5 bases each). Trimming took 4 bases from V and 6 from J, leaving 19 bases between them. In germline, CDR1 is SGDLS, CDR2 YYNGEE. This CDR3 comprises 16 residues. The CDR3, as DNA: TGTGCCAGCAGCTACTTCTCCGGGACCCCCGCCGGGGAGCTGTTTTTT. Translated: CASSYFSGTPAGELFF.

The table lists this clonotype with many counts. The chain uses TRBV20-1 and TRBJ2-7, with 7 bases identical to TRBD1. This CDR3 spans 14 amino acids. Trimming took 4 bases from V and 2 from J; bases not matched to a gene: 8. CDR1 DFQATT and CDR2 SNEGSKA come from the germline V gene (reference sequence). The CDR3 nucleotides are TGCAGTGCTAAGGTGGGGACAGTAACCTACGAGCAGTACTTC. This encodes CSAKVGTVTYEQYF.

This clonotype was observed a handful of times. V is TRBV12-3 or TRBV12-4 and J is TRBJ2-7; the match to TRBD2 covers 14 bases. V dropped 4 bases and J dropped 4; count of bases not matched to a gene: 6. The CDR3 consists of 16 residues. The CDR3 coding sequence is TGTGCCAGCAGTTCCATCGGGACTAGCGGGAGATACGAGCAGTACTTC. Translation: CASSSIGTSGRYEQYF.

This clonotype was recorded many times. This rearrangement joins TRBV12-3 or TRBV12-4 to TRBJ2-2; D is possibly TRBD1 (5 bases). CDR3 length equals 14 residues. V was shortened by 6 bases and J by 5 bases, with 13 bases between the two germline ends. CDR3: CASSSSRGTGELFF. As DNA, the CDR3 is TGTGCCAGCAGCTCCTCTAGGGGTACCGGGGAGCTGTTTTTT.

This clonotype was detected a few times. This chain links TRBV6-4 with TRBJ1-1; 7 nucleotides align to TRBD1. The CDR3 has 14 amino acids. Germline V gene lookup returns CDR1 MRHNA and CDR2 SNTAGT. V lost 5 bases and J lost 1; bases outside the gene matches: 4. The CDR3 protein is CASSNGQENTEAFF. Written as DNA, the CDR3 is TGTGCCAGCAGTAACGGACAGGAGAACACTGAAGCTTTCTTT.

In this sample, this clonotype turned up a few times. V gene TRBV30 combines with J gene TRBJ1-4; no definite D call. The V end was cut by 0 bases, the J end by 6 bases, with 2 bases between. Looked up from germline, CDR1 is GTSNPN and CDR2 is SVGIG (reference sequence). This CDR3 has 11 amino acids. CDR3 in amino acids: CAWSVDEKLFF. The CDR3 DNA reads TGTGCCTGGAGTGTAGATGAAAAACTGTTTTTT.

The chain uses TRBV9 and TRBJ2-4; D assignment may be TRBD1 or TRBD2 (5 bases each). CDR3 length: 19 amino acids. In germline, CDR1 is SGDLS, CDR2 YYNGEE. Trimming cost V 0 bases and J 1 base, with 20 bases left between them. The CDR3 DNA is TGTGCCAGCAGCGTAGGCCCCAACGGGGCCGGCGGGGCCAAAAACATTCAGTACTTC. The encoded protein is CASSVGPNGAGGAKNIQYF.

This chain joins TRBV29-1 and TRBJ2-7; D gene unclear. This CDR3 region has 14 residues. V lost 7 bases, J lost 0 bases, and 16 bases lay in between. Germline V CDR1 and CDR2: SQVTM, ANQGSEA. CDR3 residues: CSAVGTSSSYEQYF. CDR3 sequence (DNA): TGCAGCGCTGTTGGAACTTCGAGCTCCTACGAGCAGTACTTC.

The genes are TRBV7-3 and TRBJ2-1; 7 bases match TRBD2. The V and J ends lost 5 bases and 7 bases, in that order; junction bases with no gene match: 11. Germline V CDR1 and CDR2: SGHTA, FQGTGA. CDR3 size: 15 residues. The DNA of the CDR3 is TGTGCCAGCAGCGCTACAGGACTAGTCGGGAATGAGCAGTTCTTC. Its protein product is CASSATGLVGNEQFF.

This chain links TRBV12-3 or TRBV12-4 with TRBJ2-2; unclear D gene. This CDR3 is 13 amino acids long. V was pared by 6 bases and J by 7 bases, with 12 bases between. The CDR3 DNA reads as TGTGCCAGCAGCAACCACAAGGGCGGGGAGCTGTTTTTT. It codes for CASSNHKGGELFF.